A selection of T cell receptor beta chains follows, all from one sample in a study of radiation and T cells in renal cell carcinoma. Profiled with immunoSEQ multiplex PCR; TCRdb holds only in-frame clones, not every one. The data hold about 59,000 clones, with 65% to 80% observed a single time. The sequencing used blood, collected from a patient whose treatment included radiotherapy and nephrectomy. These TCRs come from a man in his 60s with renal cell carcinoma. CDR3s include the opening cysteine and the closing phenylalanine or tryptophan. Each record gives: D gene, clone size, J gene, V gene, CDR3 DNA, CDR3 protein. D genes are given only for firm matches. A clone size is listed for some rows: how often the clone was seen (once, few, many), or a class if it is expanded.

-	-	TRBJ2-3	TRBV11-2	TGTGCCAGCAGCTTATTTACTCAGGTCGCAGATACGCAGTATTTT	CASSLFTQVADTQYF
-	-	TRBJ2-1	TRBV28	TGTGCGCACAGGAGAACAGGGAACAATGAGCAGTTCTTC	CAHRRTGNNEQFF
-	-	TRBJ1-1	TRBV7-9	TGTGCCAGCCTGGGCCTTGGGATGAACACTGAAGCTTTCTTT	CASLGLGMNTEAFF
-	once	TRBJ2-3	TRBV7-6	TGTGCCAGCAGCTCCCTGATGGGGGGCGAGGCAGATACGCAGTATTTT	CASSSLMGGEADTQYF
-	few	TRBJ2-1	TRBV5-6	TGTGCCAGCAGCCCAAGTTTGGGGCGGGGCTTCTCCTACAATGAGCAGTTCTTC	CASSPSLGRGFSYNEQFF
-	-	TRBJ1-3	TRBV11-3	TGTGCCAGCAGTCCAATCCGGGACGCTGGAAACACCATATATTTT	CASSPIRDAGNTIYF
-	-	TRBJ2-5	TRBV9	TGTGCCAGCAGCGTAGAGGCGGGCACTTGGGAGACCCAGTACTTC	CASSVEAGTWETQYF
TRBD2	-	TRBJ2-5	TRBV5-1	TGCGCCAGCAGCTTGTCGGTAGCGGGGGGACAAGAGACCCAGTACTTC	CASSLSVAGGQETQYF
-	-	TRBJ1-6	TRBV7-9	TGTGCCAGCAGCTTAGGGACGGCGCGACCCCTCCACTTT	CASSLGTARPLHF
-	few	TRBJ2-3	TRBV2	TGTGCCAGCAGTGATTGGGCCAGGGGGGACACAGATACGCAGTATTTT	CASSDWARGDTDTQYF
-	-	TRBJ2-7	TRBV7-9	TGTGCCAGCAGCTTAGCCGGGTCGGGTAGGGAGCAGTACTTC	CASSLAGSGREQYF
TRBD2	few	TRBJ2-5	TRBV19	TGTGCCAGTACCCCGACTGCGGGAGGTCTACAAGAGACCCAGTACTTC	CASTPTAGGLQETQYF
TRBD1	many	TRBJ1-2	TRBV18	TGTGCCAGCTCACCACCGACGCAGGGGGCGTATGGCTACACCTTC	CASSPPTQGAYGYTF
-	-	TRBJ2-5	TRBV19	TGTGCCACTTCGGTCGGGGAACAAGAGACCCAGTACTTC	CATSVGEQETQYF
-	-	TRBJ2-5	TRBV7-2	TGTGCCAGCAGCTTAGAGATAGGACGTAGGGAGACCCAGTACTTC	CASSLEIGRRETQYF
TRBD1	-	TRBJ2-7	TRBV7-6	TGTGCCAGCAGCCCCGGGACAGGACGCTACGAGCAGTACTTC	CASSPGTGRYEQYF
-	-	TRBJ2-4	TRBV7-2	TGTGCCAGCAGCTCCCCAGGGCGAGGCGGAAACATTCAGTACTTC	CASSSPGRGGNIQYF
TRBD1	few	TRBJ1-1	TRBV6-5	TGTGCCAGCAGTCAGGGACAGTTATCTGAAGCTTTCTTT	CASSQGQLSEAFF
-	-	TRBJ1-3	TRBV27	TGTGCCAGCAGTTTGGCGTTTACCTCTGGAAACACCATATATTTT	CASSLAFTSGNTIYF
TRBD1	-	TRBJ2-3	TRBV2	TGTGCCAGCGGGACAGGGCTTACAGATACGCAGTATTTT	CASGTGLTDTQYF
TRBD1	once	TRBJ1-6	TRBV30	TGTGCCTGGAGAACAGGGGCAGGATCCTATAATTCACCCCTCCACTTT	CAWRTGAGSYNSPLHF
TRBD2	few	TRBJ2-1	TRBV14	TGTGCCAGCAGCATCCGACTAGCGAGGGATAATGAGCAGTTCTTC	CASSIRLARDNEQFF
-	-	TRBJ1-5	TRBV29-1	TGCAGCGCTCGGTGGGGCAATCAGCCCCAGCATTTT	CSARWGNQPQHF
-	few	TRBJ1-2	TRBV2	TGTGCCAGCAGTGACGGGCCCGCCTATGGCTACACCTTC	CASSDGPAYGYTF
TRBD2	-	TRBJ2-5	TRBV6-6	TGTGCCGGAGGGACTAGCGGGGAACAAGAGACCCAGTACTTC	CAGGTSGEQETQYF
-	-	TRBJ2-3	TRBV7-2	TGTGCCAGCAGCACCCCCTATCGGGATACGCAGTATTTT	CASSTPYRDTQYF
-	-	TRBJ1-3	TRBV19	TGTGCCAGTAGTATCAGCCAGGCCGGGCGCACCATATATTTT	CASSISQAGRTIYF
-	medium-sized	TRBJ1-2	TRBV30	TGTGCCTGGAACTCCGAGCGGAACGGCTACACCTTC	CAWNSERNGYTF
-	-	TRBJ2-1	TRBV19	TGTGCCAGTAGTATTACAGGATCTTACAATGAGCAGTTCTTC	CASSITGSYNEQFF
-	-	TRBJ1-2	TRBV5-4	TGTGCCAGCAGCCCCGGGGGGGTTGACTATGGCTACACCTTC	CASSPGGVDYGYTF
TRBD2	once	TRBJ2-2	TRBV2	TGTGCCAGCCTCCCCACGCTAGCGGGTAACACCGGGGAGCTGTTTTTT	CASLPTLAGNTGELFF
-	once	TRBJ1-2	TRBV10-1	TGCGCCAGCAGTGAGAACGGAGAAAATGGCTACACCTTC	CASSENGENGYTF
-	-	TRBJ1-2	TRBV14	TGTGCCAGCAGCCGGACGATGTACGGGGATGGCTACACCTTC	CASSRTMYGDGYTF
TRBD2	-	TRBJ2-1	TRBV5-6	TGTGCCAGCAGCTTGCAACTAGCGGGAAGTCGGCATGAGCAGTTCTTC	CASSLQLAGSRHEQFF
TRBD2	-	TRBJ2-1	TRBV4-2	TGTGCCAGCAGCCAAGAGGGGCTAGCGGGGGGGCTCTACAATGAGCAGTTCTTC	CASSQEGLAGGLYNEQFF
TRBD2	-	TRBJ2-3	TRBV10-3	TGTGCCACCGGCTCTTTGCGGGGGGACACAGATACGCAGTATTTT	CATGSLRGDTDTQYF
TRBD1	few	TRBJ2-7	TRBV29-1	TGCAGCGTTCACGGGGACAGCTCCTACGAGCAGTACTTC	CSVHGDSSYEQYF
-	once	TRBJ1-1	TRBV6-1	TGTGCCAGCACGTCAAGCTGGGAAGCTTTCTTT	CASTSSWEAFF